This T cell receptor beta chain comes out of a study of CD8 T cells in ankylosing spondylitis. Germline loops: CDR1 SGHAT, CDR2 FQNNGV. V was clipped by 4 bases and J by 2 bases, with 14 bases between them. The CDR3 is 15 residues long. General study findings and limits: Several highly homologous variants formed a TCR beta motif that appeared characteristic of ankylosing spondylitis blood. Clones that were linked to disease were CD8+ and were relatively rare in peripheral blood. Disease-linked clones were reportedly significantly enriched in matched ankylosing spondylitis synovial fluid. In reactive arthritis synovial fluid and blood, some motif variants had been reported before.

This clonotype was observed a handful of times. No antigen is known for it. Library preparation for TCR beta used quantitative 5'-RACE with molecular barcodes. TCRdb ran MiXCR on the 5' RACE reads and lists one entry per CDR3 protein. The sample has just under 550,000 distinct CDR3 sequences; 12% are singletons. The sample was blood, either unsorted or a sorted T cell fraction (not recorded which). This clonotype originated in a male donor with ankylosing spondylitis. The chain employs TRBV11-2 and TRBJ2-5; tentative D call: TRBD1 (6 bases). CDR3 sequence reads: CASSSRRTVQETQYF. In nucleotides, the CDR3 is TGTGCCAGCAGCTCAAGAAGGACAGTGCAAGAGACCCAGTACTTC.